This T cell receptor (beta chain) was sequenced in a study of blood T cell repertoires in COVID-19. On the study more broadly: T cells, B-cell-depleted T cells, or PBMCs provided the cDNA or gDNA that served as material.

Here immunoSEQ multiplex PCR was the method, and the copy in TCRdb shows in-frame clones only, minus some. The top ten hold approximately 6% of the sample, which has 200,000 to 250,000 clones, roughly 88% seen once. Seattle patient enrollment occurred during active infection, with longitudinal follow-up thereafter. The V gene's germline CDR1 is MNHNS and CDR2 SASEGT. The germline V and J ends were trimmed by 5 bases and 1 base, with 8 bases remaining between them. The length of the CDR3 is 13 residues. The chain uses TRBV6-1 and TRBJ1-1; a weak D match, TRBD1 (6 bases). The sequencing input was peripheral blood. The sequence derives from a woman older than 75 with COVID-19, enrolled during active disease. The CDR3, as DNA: TGTGCCAGCAGTTGGGGACAGAACACTGAAGCTTTCTTT. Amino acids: CASSWGQNTEAFF.